These 24 T cell receptor beta chains originate from one sample sequenced in a study of naive and memory T cell subsets. Both TRBC1 and TRBC2 were covered by a beta constant-region primer of two equimolar oligonucleotides. TCRdb re-called the UMI-ligation and nested PCR reads through MiXCR, storing one row per CDR3 protein. Among 37,000 or so distinct CDR3 sequences listed, 13% were seen once. Sample: effector memory CD4+ T cells from blood. Subset described: effector memory, CD45RA- CD27-. The receptors stem from a human donor in good health.

V gene TRBV7-8 combines with J gene TRBJ1-6; tentatively, D is TRBD1 (6 bases). V lost 4 bases to trimming and J lost 10 bases, with 8 bases between them. The CDR3 consists of 12 residues. Germline V gene lookup returns CDR1 SGHVS and CDR2 FQNEAQ. The CDR3 sequence: CASSSGGSPLHF. CDR3 coding DNA: TGTGCCAGCAGCTCGGGGGGCTCACCCCTCCACTTT.

This clonotype has only a few counts. The V call is TRBV30, the J call TRBJ2-3; unclear D gene. The germline V gene encodes CDR1 GTSNPN and CDR2 SVGIG (reference sequence). Trimming cost V 5 bases and J 6 bases, with 12 bases left between them. The CDR3 length is 12 residues. This chain's CDR3 is CAWDESLDTQYF. The CDR3 DNA sequence: TGTGCCTGGGACGAGAGTTTGGATACGCAGTATTTT.

The chain is built from TRBV24-1 and TRBJ2-3; possibly TRBD1 or TRBD2 for D (6 bases each). Per germline, CDR1 KGHDR and CDR2 SFDVKD. This CDR3 is built from 13 residues. V dropped 7 bases and J dropped 4 bases, with 11 bases sitting between them. The CDR3 region has the DNA TGTGCCACCAGGGGGGGCGCCTCAGATACGCAGTATTTT. It is translated as CATRGGASDTQYF.

This clonotype has just a few counts. This rearrangement joins TRBV18 to TRBJ2-6; either TRBD1 or TRBD2 may supply D (6 bases each). V was cut by 5 bases and J by 3 bases, with 17 bases left in between. Germline lookup yields CDR1 KGHSH and CDR2 LQKENI. The CDR3 has 17 amino acids. The CDR3 DNA sequence: TGTGCCAGCTCATCGGAGGGGGGCGAGTATGGGGCCAACGTCCTGACTTTC. Its protein is CASSSEGGEYGANVLTF.

The J gene is TRBJ2-2, the V gene TRBV6-6; D is perhaps TRBD1 or TRBD2 (5 bases each). Germline V gene sequence: CDR1 MNHNY, CDR2 SVGAGI (reference sequence). The CDR3 extends over 13 amino acids. Trimming pared 2 bases from V and 4 bases from J, leaving 5 bases between. The DNA of the CDR3 is TGTGCCAGCAGTTACGGGGGCACCGGGGAGCTGTTTTTT. Protein sequence: CASSYGGTGELFF.

This clonotype was seen at least ten times. This chain links TRBV20-1 with TRBJ1-1; no definite D call. Germline V gives CDR1 DFQATT, CDR2 SNEGSKA (reference sequence). The CDR3 consists of 15 residues. Trimming shortened V by 0 bases and J by 2 bases, and 13 bases separated the two germline ends. The CDR3 sequence is CSARDSPGFNTEAFF. In DNA, the CDR3 is TGCAGTGCTAGAGATAGTCCAGGTTTTAACACTGAAGCTTTCTTT.

This CDR3 is CARSQTGTGVGYTF. The CDR3 DNA follows: TGTGCCAGAAGCCAAACCGGGACAGGGGTCGGCTACACCTTC. This rearrangement joins TRBV5-3 to TRBJ1-2; TRBD1 matches 10 bases. TRBV5-3 is assigned to the ORF class and has an uncertain function. This CDR3 is 14 amino acids long. V shed 4 bases and J 8 bases; nucleotides not matched to a gene: 8.

This clonotype occurred a few times. The rearrangement links TRBV9 to TRBJ2-5; 10 positions match TRBD2. The germline V gene has CDR1 SGDLS and CDR2 YYNGEE. V lost 3 bases and J lost 4; bases outside the gene matches: 6. This CDR3 is 15 amino acids long. CDR3 residues: CASSGSGRASETQYF. DNA of the CDR3: TGTGCCAGCAGCGGGAGCGGGAGGGCCTCAGAGACCCAGTACTTC.

The chain joins TRBV5-4 to TRBJ2-2; TRBD1 is a possible D gene (6 bases). The V end was cut by 3 bases, the J end by 6 bases, with 15 bases between. The CDR3 length is 15 residues. Germline V CDR1 and CDR2: SGHNT, YYREEE (reference sequence). This CDR3 is CASSSPPGQAGELFF. CDR3 DNA sequence: TGTGCCAGCAGCTCGCCCCCGGGACAAGCCGGGGAGCTGTTTTTT.

V is TRBV5-5 and J is TRBJ2-7; 9 nucleotides agree with TRBD2. This CDR3 has 15 amino acids. CDR1 is SGHKS and CDR2 is YYEKEE in the germline V gene (reference sequence). V shed 5 bases, J shed 4 bases, and the junction held 10 bases outside the gene matches. DNA of the CDR3: TGTGCCAGCAGTTATGATAGCGGGAGTGTTTACGAGCAGTACTTC. It specifies CASSYDSGSVYEQYF.

In its sample, this clonotype was seen many times. The V and J genes are TRBV18 and TRBJ1-2, with D perhaps matching TRBD1 (5 bases). The CDR3 length is 15 residues. Germline CDR1 KGHSH, CDR2 LQKENI. Between the trimmed V and J ends, which lost 4 bases and 2 bases, there was a span of 14 bases. Here the CDR3 reads CASSLDGAQNYGYTF. The CDR3 DNA reads as TGTGCCAGCTCACTCGATGGGGCACAAAACTATGGCTACACCTTC.

In this sample, this clonotype turned up a few times. The chain employs TRBV20-1 and TRBJ1-5, with 9 bases that match TRBD1. Germline CDR1 DFQATT, CDR2 SNEGSKA (reference sequence). The junction had 6 bases not matched to a gene; V was cut back by 1 base and J by 11 bases. The CDR3 totals 13 residues. The chain's CDR3 is CSARVGQGTAQHF. The CDR3 bases are TGCAGTGCTAGAGTGGGACAGGGTACGGCCCAGCATTTT.

This clonotype came up many times. The chain has TRBV20-1 and TRBJ2-7; 7 bases line up with TRBD1. After removal of 3 bases from V and 0 bases from J, the junction contained 2 bases not matched to a gene. The germline gives CDR1 DFQATT, CDR2 SNEGSKA (reference sequence). The CDR3 has 13 amino acids. CDR3 loop: CSARGTDSYEQYF. Written as DNA, the CDR3 is TGCAGTGCTAGGGGGACAGACTCCTACGAGCAGTACTTC.

This clonotype appeared a single time. This rearrangement joins TRBV19 to TRBJ1-2, with TRBD1 matching 8 bases. CDR1 LNHDA and CDR2 SQIVND come from the germline V gene (reference sequence). The trim removed 3 bases at V and 5 bases at J, leaving 8 bases unmatched. There are 15 residues in the CDR3. In DNA form, the CDR3 reads TGTGCCAGTAGTATTATGGCAGGGGGCTATTATGGCTACACCTTC. Residues: CASSIMAGGYYGYTF.

The table lists this clonotype with many counts. The chain joins TRBV30 to TRBJ2-1; 8 bases map to TRBD2. V was clipped by 0 bases and J by 5 bases; unmatched bases: 9. Germline V gene lookup returns CDR1 GTSNPN and CDR2 SVGIG (reference sequence). The CDR3 runs 16 residues. The CDR3 bases are TGTGCCTGGAGTGTAACGGCGGGACTAGGGAACAATGAGCAGTTCTTC. Protein: CAWSVTAGLGNNEQFF.

In this sample, this clonotype turned up a few times. The rearrangement joins TRBV20-1 to TRBJ2-7; D is tentatively TRBD1 or TRBD2 (5 bases each). The V gene's germline CDR1 is DFQATT and CDR2 SNEGSKA (reference sequence). This CDR3 has 12 amino acids. Trimming stripped 6 bases from V and 3 bases from J, with 12 bases between. The DNA for the CDR3 is TGCAGTGCGGGACGGAACTACTACGAGCAGTACTTC. This encodes CSAGRNYYEQYF.

This clonotype was counted many times. The rearrangement uses TRBV28 and TRBJ1-2, with D unclear. The CDR3 spans 17 residues. Trimming took 3 bases from V and 1 from J, leaving 18 bases between them. CDR1 is MDHEN and CDR2 is SYDVKM in the germline V gene. CDR3 DNA: TGTGCCAGCAGTTTGGGATACGGAGTTTTACTTAACTATGGCTACACCTTC. Its translation: CASSLGYGVLLNYGYTF.

A few counts support this clonotype. This chain joins TRBV7-9 and TRBJ1-3; unclear D gene. CDR1 SEHNR and CDR2 FQNEAQ come from the germline V gene (reference sequence). This CDR3 has 14 amino acids. Trimming removed 3 bases at V and 0 bases at J, with 6 bases between. In DNA form, the CDR3 reads TGTGCCAGCAGCTTCCAGAGCTCTGGAAACACCATATATTTT. Translation: CASSFQSSGNTIYF.

V is TRBV3-1 and J is TRBJ2-2; D gene uncertain. Trimming took 1 base from V and 4 from J, leaving 4 bases between them. The CDR3 has 13 amino acids. CDR1 and CDR2 (germline): LGHDT, YNNKEL (reference sequence). CDR3 loop: CASSQVLTGELFF. In nucleotides, the CDR3 is TGTGCCAGCAGCCAAGTGCTCACCGGGGAGCTGTTTTTT.

The sample holds a few counts of this clonotype. V and J are TRBV4-3 and TRBJ2-1; no reliable D call. V was trimmed by 0 bases and J by 12 bases, leaving 12 bases between them. Germline assignment: CDR1 LGHNA and CDR2 YSLEER. The CDR3 extends over 13 amino acids. The CDR3 sequence is CASSQEIQHGQFF. CDR3 coding DNA: TGCGCCAGCAGCCAAGAGATCCAACACGGGCAGTTCTTC.

As to this clonotype: A much larger clone differs by one base, so this may be a read error. The chain uses TRBV24-1 and TRBJ2-1; TRBD1 aligns across 7 bases. This CDR3 region has 13 residues. The germline CDR1 and CDR2 sequences are KGHDR and SFDVKD. This CDR3 is CDTMGEGANEQFF. The CDR3 DNA follows: TGTGACACCATGGGAGAGGGGGCCAATGAGCAGTTCTTC.

This clonotype was recorded at least ten times. This sequence joins TRBV29-1 and TRBJ1-1; D possibly corresponds to TRBD1 (6 bases). Germline CDR1 is SQVTM and CDR2 is ANQGSEA. V was pared by 7 bases and J by 1 base, with 10 bases between. This CDR3 spans 12 amino acids. This CDR3 is CSALQGNTEAFF. The CDR3 nucleotides read TGCAGCGCGCTACAGGGGAACACTGAAGCTTTCTTT.

The CDR3 DNA reads as TGTGCCAGCAGCTTGGGGGATAATAGCAATCAGCCCCAGCATTTT. Encoded protein: CASSLGDNSNQPQHF. The rearrangement joins TRBV7-9 to TRBJ1-5, with D perhaps TRBD1 (5 bases). The CDR3 runs to 15 residues. The germline CDR1 and CDR2 sequences are SEHNR and FQNEAQ (reference sequence). V was trimmed by 3 bases and J by 0 bases, leaving 9 bases between them.

This clonotype has only a few counts. Since a much larger clone is just one base distant, this may be a read error. The chain carries TRBV2 and TRBJ2-2; D may be TRBD1 (6 bases). The germline V and J ends were trimmed by 8 bases and 1 base, with 8 bases remaining between them. CDR1 SNHLY and CDR2 FYNNEI come from the germline V gene. The CDR3 runs to 13 residues. CDR3 sequence: CASQTGNTGELFF. CDR3 bases: TGTGCCAGCCAGACAGGGAACACCGGGGAGCTGTTTTTT.